The 12 T cell receptor beta chains reported below all come from one sample, sequenced in a study of graft-versus-host responses after intestinal transplantation. Measured with immunoSEQ multiplex PCR; TCRdb has only the in-frame clones, and not every one. The sample carries around 100,000 clones, roughly 90% recorded once. No antigen is known for these receptors. Sample: unstimulated CD4+ T cells sorted from spleen or lymph node cells, taken before transplant. These receptors came from a human donor who was the organ donor for an intestinal transplant.

This chain connects TRBV2 to TRBJ2-7; perhaps TRBD1 as D (5 bases). The CDR3 runs to 12 residues. CDR1 and CDR2 from the germline V gene are SNHLY and FYNNEI. V was pared by 9 bases and J by 1 base, with 10 bases between. The CDR3 reads CASAQESYEQYF. The CDR3 bases are TGTGCCAGTGCACAGGAATCCTACGAGCAGTACTTC.

V is TRBV2 and J is TRBJ1-5, with TRBD1 as a possible D gene (5 bases). V was cut by 2 bases and J by 0 bases, with 8 bases left in between. Looked up from germline, CDR1 is SNHLY and CDR2 is FYNNEI. The CDR3 consists of 15 residues. The CDR3 region is CASSEQGLSNQPQHF. The CDR3, as DNA: TGTGCCAGCAGTGAACAGGGCCTTAGCAATCAGCCCCAGCATTTT.

The chain couples TRBV5-7 to TRBJ1-2; D remains unclear. TRBV5-7 carries the ORF label, with uncertain function. V was clipped by 2 bases and J by 3 bases, with 8 bases between them. The CDR3 is made up of 13 amino acids. CDR3 amino acids: CASSFTNHYGYTF. Written as DNA, the CDR3 is TGTGCCAGCAGCTTTACTAACCACTATGGCTACACCTTC.

The chain links TRBV28 to TRBJ2-3, with a possible D match to TRBD2 (6 bases). Germline CDR1 and CDR2: MDHEN and SYDVKM. This CDR3 region has 15 residues. V was clipped by 6 bases and J by 4 bases, with 17 bases between them. The CDR3 DNA reads as TGTGCCAGCAGCTCGACTAGGAACCCTCCAGATACGCAGTATTTT. Its translation: CASSSTRNPPDTQYF.

The chain carries TRBV30 and TRBJ1-5; D is possibly TRBD1 (5 bases). Trimming removed 1 base from V and 4 bases from J, with 14 bases in between. This CDR3 spans 15 amino acids. Germline loops: CDR1 GTSNPN, CDR2 SVGIG (reference sequence). The CDR3 nucleotides are TGTGCCTGGAGTGGAAGGGACGGAGGAAATCAGCCCCAGCATTTT. Its protein is CAWSGRDGGNQPQHF.

The chain is built from TRBV6-1 and TRBJ1-5, with a weak D call TRBD1 (5 bases). V was pared by 6 bases and J by 0 bases, with 9 bases between. CDR1 is MNHNS and CDR2 is SASEGT in the germline V gene. The CDR3 runs 14 residues. The CDR3 reads CASRRDGSNQPQHF. CDR3 DNA sequence: TGTGCCAGCAGGAGGGACGGTAGCAATCAGCCCCAGCATTTT.

This clone came up once. The rearrangement links TRBV6-1 to TRBJ2-2, with 11 bases lining up with TRBD2. The germline CDR1 and CDR2 sequences are MNHNS and SASEGT. Trimming at V came to 7 bases and at J to 2 bases, leaving 3 bases not matched to a gene. This CDR3 region has 15 residues. CDR3 amino acids: CASTSGGRNTGELFF. CDR3 DNA sequence: TGTGCCAGCACTAGCGGGGGGAGAAACACCGGGGAGCTGTTTTTT.

The genes are TRBV28 and TRBJ2-7; D possibly matches TRBD1 or TRBD2 (5 bases each). The germline V gene has CDR1 MDHEN and CDR2 SYDVKM. The V end lost 5 bases, the J end lost 3 bases, and 17 bases lay between the germline ends. The CDR3 is made up of 15 amino acids. CDR3 in amino acids: CASSTWDGRDYEQYF. The DNA for the CDR3 is TGTGCCAGCAGTACCTGGGACGGAAGGGACTACGAGCAGTACTTC.

The V call is TRBV6-6, the J call TRBJ2-5; D is ambiguous. The CDR3 runs 15 residues. Germline V gene sequence: CDR1 MNHNY, CDR2 SVGAGI (reference sequence). Deletions cut 0 bases from V and 1 base from J, with 9 bases between. The CDR3 loop reads CASSYSELIQETQYF. The CDR3, as DNA: TGTGCCAGCAGTTACTCGGAACTGATCCAAGAGACCCAGTACTTC.

This chain uses TRBV28 with TRBJ2-2; D not resolved. Per germline, CDR1 MDHEN and CDR2 SYDVKM. Trimming pared 6 bases from V and 1 base from J, leaving 6 bases between. The CDR3 loop spans 13 amino acids. The CDR3 coding sequence is TGTGCCAGCAGACTCCAGAACACCGGGGAGCTGTTTTTT. Encoded protein: CASRLQNTGELFF.

The chain joins TRBV13 to TRBJ2-3; TRBD2 aligns across 10 bases. This CDR3 is 17 amino acids long. CDR1 is PRHDT and CDR2 is FYEKMQ in the germline V gene (reference sequence). Trimming cost V 4 bases and J 3 bases; bases outside gene matches: 10. CDR3 in amino acids: CASSSPLAGGPTDTQYF. The CDR3 DNA reads as TGTGCCAGCAGCTCCCCCTTAGCGGGGGGCCCTACAGATACGCAGTATTTT. The full variable domain, completed using reference TRBV13 and TRBJ2-3, is AAGVIQSPRHLIKEKRETATLKCYPIPRHDTVYWYQQGPGQDPQFLISFYEKMQSDKGSIPDRFSAQQFSDYHSELNMSSLELGDSALYFCASSSPLAGGPTDTQYFGPGTRLTVL.

This CDR3 reads CASSLGQTSISIAPLHF. The CDR3 nucleotides read TGCGCCAGCAGCCTTGGACAGACGTCAATCTCAATTGCACCCCTCCACTTT. J is TRBJ1-6 and V is TRBV4-1; perhaps TRBD1 as D (6 bases). Trimming removed 4 bases from V and 11 bases from J, with 24 bases in between. The CDR3 runs 17 residues. Germline-derived CDR1 and CDR2 are MGHRA and YSYEKL.